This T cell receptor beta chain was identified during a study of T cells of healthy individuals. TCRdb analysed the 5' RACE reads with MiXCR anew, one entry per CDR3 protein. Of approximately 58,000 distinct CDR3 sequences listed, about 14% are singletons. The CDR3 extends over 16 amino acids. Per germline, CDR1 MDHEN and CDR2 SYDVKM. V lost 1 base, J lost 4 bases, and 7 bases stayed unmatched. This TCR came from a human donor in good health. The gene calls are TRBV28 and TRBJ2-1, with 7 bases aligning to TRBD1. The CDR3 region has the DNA TGTGCCAGCAGTTTATCTCTGGGACAGCCGTACAATGAGCAGTTCTTC. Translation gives CASSLSLGQPYNEQFF.